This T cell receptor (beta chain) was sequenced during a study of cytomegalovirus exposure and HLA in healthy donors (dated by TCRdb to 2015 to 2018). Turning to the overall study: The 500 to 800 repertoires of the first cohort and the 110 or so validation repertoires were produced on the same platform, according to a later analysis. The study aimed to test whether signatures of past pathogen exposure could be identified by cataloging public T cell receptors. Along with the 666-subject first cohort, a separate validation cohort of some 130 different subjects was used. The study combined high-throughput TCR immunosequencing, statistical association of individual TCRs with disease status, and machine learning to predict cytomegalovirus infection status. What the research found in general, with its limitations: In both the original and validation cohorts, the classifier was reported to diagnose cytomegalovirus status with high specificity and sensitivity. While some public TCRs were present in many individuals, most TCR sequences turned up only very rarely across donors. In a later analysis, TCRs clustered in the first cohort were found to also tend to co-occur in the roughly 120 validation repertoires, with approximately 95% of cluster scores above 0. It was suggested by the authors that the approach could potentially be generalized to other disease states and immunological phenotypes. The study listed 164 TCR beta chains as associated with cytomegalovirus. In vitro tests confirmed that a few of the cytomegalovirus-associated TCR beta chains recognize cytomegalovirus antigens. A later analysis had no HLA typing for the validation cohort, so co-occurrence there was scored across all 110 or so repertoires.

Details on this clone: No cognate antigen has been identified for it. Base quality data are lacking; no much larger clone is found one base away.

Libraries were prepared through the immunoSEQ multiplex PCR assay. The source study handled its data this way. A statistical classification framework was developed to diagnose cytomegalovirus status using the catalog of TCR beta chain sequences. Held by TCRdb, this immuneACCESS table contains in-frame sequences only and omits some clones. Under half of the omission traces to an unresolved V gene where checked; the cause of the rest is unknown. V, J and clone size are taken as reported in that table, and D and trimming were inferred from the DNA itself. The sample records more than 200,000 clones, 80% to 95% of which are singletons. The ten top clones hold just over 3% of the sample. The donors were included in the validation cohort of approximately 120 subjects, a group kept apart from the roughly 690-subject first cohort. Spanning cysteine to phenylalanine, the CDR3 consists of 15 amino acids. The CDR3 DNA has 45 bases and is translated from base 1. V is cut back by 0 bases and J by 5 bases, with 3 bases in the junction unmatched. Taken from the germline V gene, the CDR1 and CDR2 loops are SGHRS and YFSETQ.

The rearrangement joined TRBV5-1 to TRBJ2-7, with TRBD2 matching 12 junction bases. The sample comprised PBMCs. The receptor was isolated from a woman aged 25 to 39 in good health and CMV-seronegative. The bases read TGCGCCAGCAGCTTGGGGGGACTAGCGGGTGACGAGCAGTACTTC. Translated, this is CASSLGGLAGDEQYF.